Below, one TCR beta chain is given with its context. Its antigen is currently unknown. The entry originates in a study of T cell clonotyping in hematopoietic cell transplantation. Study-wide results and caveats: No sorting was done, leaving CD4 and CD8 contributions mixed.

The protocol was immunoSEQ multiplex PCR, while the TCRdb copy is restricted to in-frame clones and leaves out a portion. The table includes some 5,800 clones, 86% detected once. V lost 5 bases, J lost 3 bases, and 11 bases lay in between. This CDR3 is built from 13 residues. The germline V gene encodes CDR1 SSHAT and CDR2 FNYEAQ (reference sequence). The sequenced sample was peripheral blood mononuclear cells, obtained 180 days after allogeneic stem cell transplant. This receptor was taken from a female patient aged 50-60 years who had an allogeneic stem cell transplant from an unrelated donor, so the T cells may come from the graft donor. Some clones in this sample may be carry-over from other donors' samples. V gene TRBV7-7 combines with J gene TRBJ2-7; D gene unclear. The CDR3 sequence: CASSTPTDYEQYF. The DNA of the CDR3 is TGTGCCAGCAGCACCCCTACAGACTACGAGCAGTACTTC.